This TCR beta chain was recorded in a study of blood T cell repertoires in COVID-19. Study summary: PBMCs, B-cell-depleted T cells, or T cells provided the cDNA or gDNA that made up the material.

The germline V and J ends were trimmed by 8 bases and 4 bases, with 6 bases remaining between them. Germline loops: CDR1 MNHNS, CDR2 SASEGT. This CDR3 contains 11 residues. Only in-frame clones appear in the TCRdb table, and some are missing; sequencing was by immunoSEQ multiplex PCR. The data contain about 91,000 clones, 88% of them singletons. The specimen was peripheral blood. The receptor was derived from a woman aged 80 or over with active COVID-19. The rearrangement joins TRBV6-1 to TRBJ1-3; D might be TRBD1 (5 bases). The DNA of the CDR3 is TGTGCCAGCGGGGCAGGAAACACCATATATTTT. Translation gives CASGAGNTIYF.